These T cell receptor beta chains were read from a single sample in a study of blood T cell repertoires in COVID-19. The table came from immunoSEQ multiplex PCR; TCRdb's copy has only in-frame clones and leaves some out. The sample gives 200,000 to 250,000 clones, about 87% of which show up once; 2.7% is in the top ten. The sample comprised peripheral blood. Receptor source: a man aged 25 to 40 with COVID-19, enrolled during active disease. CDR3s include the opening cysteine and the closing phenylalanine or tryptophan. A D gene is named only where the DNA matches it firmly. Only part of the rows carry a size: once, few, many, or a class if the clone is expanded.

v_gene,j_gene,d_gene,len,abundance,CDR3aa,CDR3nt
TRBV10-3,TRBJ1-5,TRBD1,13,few,CAIAGTGDQPQHF,TGTGCCATCGCCGGGACAGGGGATCAGCCCCAGCATTTT
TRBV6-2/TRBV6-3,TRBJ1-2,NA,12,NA,CASSYVRDGYTF,TGTGCCAGCAGTTACGTGCGGGATGGCTACACCTTC
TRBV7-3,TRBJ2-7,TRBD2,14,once,CASSSGTSGIEQYF,TGTGCCAGCAGCTCCGGGACTAGCGGGATCGAGCAGTACTTC
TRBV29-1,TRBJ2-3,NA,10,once,CSVKSDTQYF,TGCAGCGTTAAGAGTGATACGCAGTATTTT
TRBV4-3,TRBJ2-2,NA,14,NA,CASSWTANTGELFF,TGCGCCAGCAGCTGGACAGCGAACACCGGGGAGCTGTTTTTT
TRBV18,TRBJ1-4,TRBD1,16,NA,CASSPTRQGTNEKLFF,TGTGCCAGCTCACCTACCAGACAGGGGACTAATGAAAAACTGTTTTTT
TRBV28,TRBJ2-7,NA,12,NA,CASSLYRVEQYF,TGTGCCAGCAGTTTATACAGGGTCGAGCAGTACTTC
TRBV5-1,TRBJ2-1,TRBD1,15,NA,CASSGGTGGGNEQFF,TGCGCCAGCAGCGGAGGGACAGGGGGAGGAAATGAGCAGTTCTTC
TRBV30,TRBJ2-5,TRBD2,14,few,CAWRVAGGPGTQYF,TGTGCCTGGAGAGTAGCGGGAGGGCCGGGGACCCAGTACTTC
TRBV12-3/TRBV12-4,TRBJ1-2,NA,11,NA,CASSPFYGYTF,TGTGCCAGCAGTCCGTTCTATGGCTACACCTTC
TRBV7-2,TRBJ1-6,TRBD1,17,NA,CASSVRGPSSYNSPLHF,TGTGCCAGCAGCGTCAGGGGGCCCAGCTCCTATAATTCACCCCTCCACTTT
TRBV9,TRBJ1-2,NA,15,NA,CASSVGTASNYGYTF,TGTGCCAGCAGCGTAGGGACAGCCTCTAACTATGGCTACACCTTC
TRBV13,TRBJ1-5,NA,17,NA,CASSAYTEGGRRQPQHF,TGTGCCAGCAGCGCTTATACAGAAGGGGGTAGACGTCAGCCCCAGCATTTT
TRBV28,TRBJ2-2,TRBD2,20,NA,CASSLYGTSGRICNTGELFF,TGTGCCAGCAGTTTATACGGGACTAGCGGGAGAATTTGTAACACCGGGGAGCTGTTTTTT
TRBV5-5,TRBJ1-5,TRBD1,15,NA,CASSFGGQGDQPQHF,TGTGCCAGCAGCTTCGGCGGACAGGGGGATCAGCCCCAGCATTTT